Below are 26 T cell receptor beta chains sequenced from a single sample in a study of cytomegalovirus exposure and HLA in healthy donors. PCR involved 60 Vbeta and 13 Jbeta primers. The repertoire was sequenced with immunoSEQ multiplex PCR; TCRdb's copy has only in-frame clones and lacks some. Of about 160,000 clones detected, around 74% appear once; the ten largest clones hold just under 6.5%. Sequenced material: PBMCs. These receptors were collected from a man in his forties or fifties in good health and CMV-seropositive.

CDR3 residues: CASSYRTGNYGYTF. The DNA of the CDR3 is TGTGCCAGCAGTTACCGTACAGGGAACTATGGCTACACCTTC. The gene calls are TRBV6-6 and TRBJ1-2; D is perhaps TRBD1 (6 bases). V lost 2 bases, J lost 2 bases, and 9 bases lay in between. Per germline, CDR1 MNHNY and CDR2 SVGAGI (reference sequence). The CDR3 has 14 residues.

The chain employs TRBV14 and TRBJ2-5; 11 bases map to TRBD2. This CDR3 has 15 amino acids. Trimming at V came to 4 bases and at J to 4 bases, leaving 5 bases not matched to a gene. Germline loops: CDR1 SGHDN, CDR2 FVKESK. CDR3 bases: TGTGCCAGCAGCCCTCGTCTAGCGGGAGGAGAGACCCAGTACTTC. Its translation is CASSPRLAGGETQYF.

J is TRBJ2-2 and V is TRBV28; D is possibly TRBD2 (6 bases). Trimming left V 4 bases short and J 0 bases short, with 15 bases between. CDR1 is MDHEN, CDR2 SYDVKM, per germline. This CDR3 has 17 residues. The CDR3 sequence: CASSSPYGGTNTGELFF. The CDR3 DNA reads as TGTGCCAGCAGTTCCCCCTACGGGGGAACGAACACCGGGGAGCTGTTTTTT.

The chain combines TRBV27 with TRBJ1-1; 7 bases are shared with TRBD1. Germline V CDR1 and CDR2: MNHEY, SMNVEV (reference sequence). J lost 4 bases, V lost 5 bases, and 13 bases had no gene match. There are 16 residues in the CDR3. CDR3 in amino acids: CASSPLGQGGLTEAFF. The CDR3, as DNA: TGTGCCAGCAGTCCCCTCGGGCAGGGGGGCCTCACTGAAGCTTTCTTT.

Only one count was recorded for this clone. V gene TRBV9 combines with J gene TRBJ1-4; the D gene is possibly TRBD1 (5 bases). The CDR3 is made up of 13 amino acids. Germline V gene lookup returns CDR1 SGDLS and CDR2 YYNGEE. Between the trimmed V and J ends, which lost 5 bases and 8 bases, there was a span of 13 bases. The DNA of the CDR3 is TGTGCCAGCAGTCGGGGGGTTGGGGAAAAACTGTTTTTT. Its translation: CASSRGVGEKLFF.

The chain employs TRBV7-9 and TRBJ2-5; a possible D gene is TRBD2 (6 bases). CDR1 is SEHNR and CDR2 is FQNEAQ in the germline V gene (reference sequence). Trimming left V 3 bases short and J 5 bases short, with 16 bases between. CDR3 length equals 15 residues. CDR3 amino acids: CASSLTIGSDETQYF. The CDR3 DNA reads TGTGCCAGCAGCTTGACAATCGGGAGCGATGAGACCCAGTACTTC. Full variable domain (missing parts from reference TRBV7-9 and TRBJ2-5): DTGVSQNPRHKITKRGQNVTFRCDPISEHNRLYWYRQTLGQGPEFLTYFQNEAQLEKSRLLSDRFSAERPKGSFSTLEIQRTEQGDSAMYLCASSLTIGSDETQYFGPGTRLLVL.

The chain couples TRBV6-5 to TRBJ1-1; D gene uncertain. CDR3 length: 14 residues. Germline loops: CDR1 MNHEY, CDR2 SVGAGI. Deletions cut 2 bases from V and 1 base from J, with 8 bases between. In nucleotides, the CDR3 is TGTGCCAGCAGTTACGGAACAGCGAACACTGAAGCTTTCTTT. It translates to CASSYGTANTEAFF.

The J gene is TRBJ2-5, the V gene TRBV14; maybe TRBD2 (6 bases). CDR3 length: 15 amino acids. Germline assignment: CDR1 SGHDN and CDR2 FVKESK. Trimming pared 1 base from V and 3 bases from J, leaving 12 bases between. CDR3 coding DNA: TGTGCCAGCAGCCAAGCGGGAGAGTGGGAAGAGACCCAGTACTTC. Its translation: CASSQAGEWEETQYF.

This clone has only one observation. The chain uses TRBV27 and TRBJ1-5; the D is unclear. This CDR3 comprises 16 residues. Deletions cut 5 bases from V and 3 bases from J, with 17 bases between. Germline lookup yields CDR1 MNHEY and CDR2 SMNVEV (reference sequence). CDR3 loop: CASSPRVTHDNQPQHF. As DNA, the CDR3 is TGTGCCAGCAGTCCCCGCGTGACTCATGACAATCAGCCCCAGCATTTT.

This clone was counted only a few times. The CDR3 DNA reads as TGTGCCAGCAGCGAAACAGCCTCGACCACCGGGGAGCTGTTTTTT. Translating gives CASSETASTTGELFF. The genes are TRBV6-4 and TRBJ2-2; the D is unclear. CDR1 MRHNA and CDR2 SNTAGT come from the germline V gene. The V and J ends lost 6 bases and 4 bases respectively, with 15 bases between them. The CDR3 totals 15 residues.

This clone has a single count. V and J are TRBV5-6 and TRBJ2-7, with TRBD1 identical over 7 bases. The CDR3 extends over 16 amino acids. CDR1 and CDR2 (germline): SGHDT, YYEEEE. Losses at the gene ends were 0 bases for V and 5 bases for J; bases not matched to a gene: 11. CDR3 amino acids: CASSLAGTGDINEQYF. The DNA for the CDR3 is TGTGCCAGCAGCTTGGCCGGAACAGGGGACATCAACGAGCAGTACTTC.

The CDR3 nucleotides are TGCAGCGTTCTCGACAGGGGGCAAGGGTACGAGCAGTACTTC. Translating it yields CSVLDRGQGYEQYF. The chain uses TRBV29-1 and TRBJ2-7, with TRBD1 matching 10 bases. The CDR3 runs 14 residues. V shed 5 bases and J 4 bases; nucleotides not matched to a gene: 8. Per germline, CDR1 SQVTM and CDR2 ANQGSEA.

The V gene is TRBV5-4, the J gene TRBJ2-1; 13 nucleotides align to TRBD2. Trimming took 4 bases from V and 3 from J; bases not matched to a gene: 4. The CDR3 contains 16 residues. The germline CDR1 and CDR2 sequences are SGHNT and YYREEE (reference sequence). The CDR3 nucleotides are TGTGCCAGCAGCGGGGGGACTAGCGGGAACTACAATGAGCAGTTCTTC. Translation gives CASSGGTSGNYNEQFF.

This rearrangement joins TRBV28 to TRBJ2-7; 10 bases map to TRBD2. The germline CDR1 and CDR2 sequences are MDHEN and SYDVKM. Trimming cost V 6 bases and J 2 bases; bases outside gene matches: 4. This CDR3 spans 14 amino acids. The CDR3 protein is CASRSAGGPYEQYF. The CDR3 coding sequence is TGTGCCAGCAGATCAGCGGGAGGGCCCTACGAGCAGTACTTC.

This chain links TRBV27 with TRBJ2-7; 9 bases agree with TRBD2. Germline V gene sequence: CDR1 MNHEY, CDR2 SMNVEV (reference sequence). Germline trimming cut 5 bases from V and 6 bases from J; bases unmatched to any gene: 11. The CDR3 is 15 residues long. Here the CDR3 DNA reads TGTGCCAGCAGTCCATCTGTAGCGGGAGTGATCGAGCAGTACTTC. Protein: CASSPSVAGVIEQYF.

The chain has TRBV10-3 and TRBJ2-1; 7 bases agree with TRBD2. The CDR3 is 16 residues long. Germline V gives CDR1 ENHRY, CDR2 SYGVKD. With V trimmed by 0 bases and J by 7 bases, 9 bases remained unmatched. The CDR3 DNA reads TGTGCCATCAGTGAGTCTGGCTCGACGGGAGGTAATGAGCAGTTCTTC. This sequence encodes CAISESGSTGGNEQFF.

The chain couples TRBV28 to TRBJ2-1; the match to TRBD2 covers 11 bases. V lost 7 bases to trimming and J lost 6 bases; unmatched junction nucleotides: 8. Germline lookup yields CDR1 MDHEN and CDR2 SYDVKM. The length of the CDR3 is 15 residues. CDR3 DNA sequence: TGTGCCAGCACCGTGACTAGCGGGAACCTCAATGAGCAGTTCTTC. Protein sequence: CASTVTSGNLNEQFF.

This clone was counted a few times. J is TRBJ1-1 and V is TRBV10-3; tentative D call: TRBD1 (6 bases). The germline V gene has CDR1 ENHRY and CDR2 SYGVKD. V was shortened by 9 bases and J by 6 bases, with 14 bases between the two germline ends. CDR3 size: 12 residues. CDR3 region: CAMGGGSAEAFF. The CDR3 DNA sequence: TGTGCCATGGGAGGGGGATCGGCTGAAGCTTTCTTT.

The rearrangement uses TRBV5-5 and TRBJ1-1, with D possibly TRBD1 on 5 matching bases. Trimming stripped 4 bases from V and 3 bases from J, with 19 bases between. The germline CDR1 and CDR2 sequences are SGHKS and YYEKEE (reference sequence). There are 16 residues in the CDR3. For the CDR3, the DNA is TGTGCCAGCAGCCAAGGTTGGGGGACTCCTCACACTGAAGCTTTCTTT. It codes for CASSQGWGTPHTEAFF.

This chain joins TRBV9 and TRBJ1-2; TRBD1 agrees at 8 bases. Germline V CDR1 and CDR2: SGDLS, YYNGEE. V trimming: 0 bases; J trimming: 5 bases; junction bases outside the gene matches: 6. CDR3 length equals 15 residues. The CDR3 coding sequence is TGTGCCAGCAGCGTAGAGGCAGGGGGCGGTTATGGCTACACCTTC. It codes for CASSVEAGGGYGYTF.

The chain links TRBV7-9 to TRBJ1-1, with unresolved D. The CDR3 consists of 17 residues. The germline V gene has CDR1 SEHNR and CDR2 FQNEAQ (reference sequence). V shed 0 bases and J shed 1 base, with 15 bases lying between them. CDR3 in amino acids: CASSLALGLRRNTEAFF. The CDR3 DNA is TGTGCCAGCAGCTTAGCATTAGGACTGAGGAGGAACACTGAAGCTTTCTTT. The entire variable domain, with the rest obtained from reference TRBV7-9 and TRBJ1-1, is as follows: DTGVSQNPRHKITKRGQNVTFRCDPISEHNRLYWYRQTLGQGPEFLTYFQNEAQLEKSRLLSDRFSAERPKGSFSTLEIQRTEQGDSAMYLCASSLALGLRRNTEAFFGQGTRLTVV.

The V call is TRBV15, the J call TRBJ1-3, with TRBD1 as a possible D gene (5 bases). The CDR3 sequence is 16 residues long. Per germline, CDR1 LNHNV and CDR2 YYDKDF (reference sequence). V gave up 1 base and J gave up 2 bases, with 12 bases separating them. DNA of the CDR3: TGTGCCACCAGCAGAGGGGGGGATTCGGCTGGAAACACCATATATTTT. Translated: CATSRGGDSAGNTIYF.

CDR3 sequence: CASSDGTHSNQPQHF. The CDR3 DNA follows: TGTGCCAGCAGCGACGGGACACATAGCAATCAGCCCCAGCATTTT. The rearrangement joins TRBV28 to TRBJ1-5; D is perhaps TRBD1 (6 bases). V lost 6 bases to trimming and J lost 0 bases, with 12 bases between them. This CDR3 spans 15 amino acids. Germline values: CDR1 MDHEN, CDR2 SYDVKM.

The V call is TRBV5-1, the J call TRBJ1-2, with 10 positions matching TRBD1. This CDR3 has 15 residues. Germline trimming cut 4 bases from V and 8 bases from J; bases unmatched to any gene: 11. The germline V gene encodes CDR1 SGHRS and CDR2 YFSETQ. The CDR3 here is CASSPRDRGSDGYTF. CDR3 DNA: TGCGCCAGCAGCCCAAGGGACAGGGGATCTGACGGCTACACCTTC.

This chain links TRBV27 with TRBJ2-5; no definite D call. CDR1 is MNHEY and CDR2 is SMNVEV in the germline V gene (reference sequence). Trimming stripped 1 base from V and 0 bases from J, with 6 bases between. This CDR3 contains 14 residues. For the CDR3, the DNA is TGTGCCAGCAGTTTATTGAGGAACCAAGAGACCCAGTACTTC. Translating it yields CASSLLRNQETQYF.

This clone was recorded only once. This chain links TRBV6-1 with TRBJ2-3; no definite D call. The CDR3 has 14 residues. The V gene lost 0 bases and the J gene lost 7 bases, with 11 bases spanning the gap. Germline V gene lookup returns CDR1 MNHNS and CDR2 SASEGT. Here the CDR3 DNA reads TGTGCCAGCAGTGAAGCGCATACTCTAAATACGCAGTATTTT. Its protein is CASSEAHTLNTQYF.